The 20 T cell receptor beta chains reported below all come from one sample, sequenced in a study of blood T cell repertoires in COVID-19. Profiled with immunoSEQ multiplex PCR; TCRdb holds only in-frame clones, not every one. Seen here are roughly 280,000 clones, roughly 86% observed once, and the top ten hold around 11%. Sequencing was performed on peripheral blood. The receptor set was obtained from a woman aged 25 to 39 with COVID-19, enrolled during active disease.

The chain has TRBV19 and TRBJ1-5; the match to TRBD1 covers 8 bases. This CDR3 comprises 15 residues. CDR1 and CDR2 (germline): LNHDA, SQIVND (reference sequence). After removal of 5 bases from V and 6 bases from J, the junction contained 9 bases not matched to a gene. CDR3 sequence: CASSAQGAHGQPQHF. The CDR3 region has the DNA TGTGCCAGTAGTGCCCAGGGGGCGCATGGTCAGCCCCAGCATTTT.

This clone showed up just once. Other DNA sequences within the sample encode an identical CDR3. The gene calls are TRBV18 and TRBJ1-1; no definite D call. The V gene lost 5 bases and the J gene lost 1 base, with 8 bases spanning the gap. The CDR3 has 13 residues. The germline gives CDR1 KGHSH, CDR2 LQKENI. The CDR3, as DNA: TGTGCCAGCTCAGTAGGGAGGAACACTGAAGCTTTCTTT. Its translation: CASSVGRNTEAFF.

Note on this clone: The same CDR3 can be traced to other DNA sequences in this sample. This chain uses TRBV6-5 with TRBJ2-1; D not certain. The V gene's germline CDR1 is MNHEY and CDR2 SVGAGI. The length of the CDR3 is 13 residues. Between the trimmed V and J ends, which lost 0 bases and 8 bases, there was a span of 8 bases. The CDR3 loop is CASSYSSEDEQFF. CDR3 in DNA: TGTGCCAGCAGTTACTCCTCCGAGGATGAGCAGTTCTTC.

V and J are TRBV9 and TRBJ1-4; no firm D call. CDR1 is SGDLS, CDR2 YYNGEE, per germline. The CDR3 length is 15 residues. The germline V and J ends were trimmed by 0 bases and 4 bases, with 10 bases remaining between them. The CDR3 is CASSVAGSVNEKLFF. The CDR3 DNA reads as TGTGCCAGCAGCGTAGCTGGTTCGGTTAATGAAAAACTGTTTTTT.

The chain uses TRBV9 and TRBJ1-2, with no clear D. CDR3 length: 13 residues. With 4 bases removed from V and 4 bases from J, the gap between germline ends came to 11 bases. CDR1 is SGDLS and CDR2 is YYNGEE in the germline V gene. The chain's CDR3 is CASSRGVGYGYTF. DNA for the CDR3: TGTGCCAGCAGCCGCGGAGTCGGCTATGGCTACACCTTC.

In nucleotides, the CDR3 is TGTGCCAGCAGCTTAGGTCCGATAGGACAGGGGGACTATGGCTACACCTTC. Translated, it gives CASSLGPIGQGDYGYTF. The chain has TRBV5-4 and TRBJ1-2, with 10 nucleotides matching TRBD1. V lost 2 bases and J lost 3; bases outside the gene matches: 10. The CDR3 has 17 amino acids. CDR1 is SGHNT and CDR2 is YYREEE in the germline V gene (reference sequence).

The J gene is TRBJ2-7, the V gene TRBV10-3; D is undetermined. V dropped 8 bases and J dropped 3 bases, with 11 bases sitting between them. The CDR3 extends over 12 amino acids. The germline V gene encodes CDR1 ENHRY and CDR2 SYGVKD. The CDR3 region is CAIAPTGYEQYF. DNA for the CDR3: TGTGCCATCGCCCCGACGGGCTACGAGCAGTACTTC.

This clone is a singleton in its sample. J is TRBJ1-2 and V is TRBV2; possibly TRBD1 for D (5 bases). Germline V lookup: CDR1 SNHLY, CDR2 FYNNEI. The CDR3 extends over 12 amino acids. Trimming removed 2 bases at V and 7 bases at J, with 8 bases between. The CDR3 DNA sequence: TGTGCCAGCAGTGAATCGGGGGTTGGCTACACCTTC. It encodes CASSESGVGYTF.

The J gene is TRBJ1-1, the V gene TRBV6-5; TRBD1 might be the D (5 bases). Germline V CDR1 and CDR2: MNHEY, SVGAGI. The V end was cut by 3 bases, the J end by 0 bases, with 11 bases between. The CDR3 is made up of 15 amino acids. The CDR3 nucleotides are TGTGCCAGCAGTTATACAGGCGACATGAACACTGAAGCTTTCTTT. This encodes CASSYTGDMNTEAFF.

The V call is TRBV5-1, the J call TRBJ2-7; TRBD1 matches 12 bases. Trimming took 4 bases from V and 5 from J; bases not matched to a gene: 7. The CDR3 has 15 residues. CDR1 and CDR2 (germline): SGHRS, YFSETQ. The chain's CDR3 is CASSNRGDRGHEQYF. CDR3 coding DNA: TGCGCCAGCAGCAACCGGGGGGACAGGGGGCACGAGCAGTACTTC.

The rearrangement joins TRBV11-2 to TRBJ2-3; 8 nucleotides align to TRBD1. Trimming took 5 bases from V and 3 from J; bases not matched to a gene: 4. Germline V lookup: CDR1 SGHAT, CDR2 FQNNGV. This CDR3 is built from 14 residues. CDR3 bases: TGTGCCAGCAGCCCCGGACAGGGTACAGATACGCAGTATTTT. This translates into CASSPGQGTDTQYF.

Concerning this clone: This CDR3 is also generated by other DNA sequences in the sample. The genes are TRBV5-6 and TRBJ2-7, with 8 bases fitting TRBD2. The CDR3 totals 13 residues. With V trimmed by 1 base and J by 4 bases, 1 base remained unmatched. Germline assignment: CDR1 SGHDT and CDR2 YYEEEE. The CDR3 spells CASSLPSGYEQYF. The CDR3 DNA sequence: TGTGCCAGCAGCTTGCCTAGCGGGTACGAGCAGTACTTC. Using reference TRBV5-6 and TRBJ2-7 for the parts outside the CDR3, the full variable domain is DAGVTQSPTHLIKTRGQQVTLRCSPKSGHDTVSWYQQALGQGPQFIFQYYEEEERQRGNFPDRFSGHQFPNYSSELNVNALLLGDSALYLCASSLPSGYEQYFGPGTRLTVT.

The rearrangement joins TRBV5-4 to TRBJ2-7; the match to TRBD1 covers 9 bases. Germline V lookup: CDR1 SGHNT, CDR2 YYREEE (reference sequence). The CDR3 sequence is 15 residues long. Trimming cost V 4 bases and J 0 bases; bases outside gene matches: 5. This CDR3 reads CASSRGDRVSYEQYF. CDR3 in DNA: TGTGCCAGCAGCCGTGGGGACAGGGTCTCCTACGAGCAGTACTTC.

The chain combines TRBV3-1 (or the pseudogene TRBV3-2) with TRBJ1-3; 8 nucleotides match TRBD1. Trimming took 1 base from V and 6 from J; bases not matched to a gene: 5. Per the germline V gene, CDR1 is LGHDT and CDR2 is YNNKEL (reference sequence). The CDR3 covers 15 residues. Here the CDR3 reads CASSQGPGGENTIYF. The CDR3 bases are TGTGCCAGCAGCCAAGGCCCAGGGGGCGAAAACACCATATATTTT.

For this clone: The identical CDR3 is also encoded by other nucleotide sequences in the sample. V gene TRBV30 combines with J gene TRBJ1-6; D may be TRBD1 (6 bases). Between the trimmed V and J ends, which lost 0 bases and 6 bases, there was a span of 6 bases. The germline CDR1 and CDR2 sequences are GTSNPN and SVGIG (reference sequence). The CDR3 sequence is 13 residues long. The CDR3 nucleotides are TGTGCCTGGAGTGTACAGGGTAATTCACCCCTCCACTTT. This codes for CAWSVQGNSPLHF.

This chain connects TRBV19 to TRBJ2-1; the match to TRBD2 covers 7 bases. The CDR3 consists of 16 residues. Germline V gene lookup returns CDR1 LNHDA and CDR2 SQIVND (reference sequence). Germline trimming cut 1 base from V and 6 bases from J; bases unmatched to any gene: 9. Here the CDR3 DNA reads TGTGCCAGTAGTATAGCGGGGCCTAGCGGTGGCAATGAGCAGTTCTTC. Translation: CASSIAGPSGGNEQFF.

The rearrangement joins TRBV5-1 to TRBJ2-1; TRBD2 agrees at 13 bases. Looked up from germline, CDR1 is SGHRS and CDR2 is YFSETQ. This CDR3 has 14 residues. Germline trimming cut 6 bases from V and 8 bases from J; bases unmatched to any gene: 5. The CDR3 spells CASTTSGRSYEQFF. The CDR3 DNA follows: TGCGCCAGCACGACTAGCGGGAGGAGCTATGAGCAGTTCTTC.

CDR3: CASSERTGGSMNTEAFF. The CDR3 DNA reads as TGCGCCAGCAGTGAGCGGACCGGGGGATCTATGAACACTGAAGCTTTCTTT. This chain uses TRBV10-2 with TRBJ1-1, with a tentative D call TRBD1 (5 bases). V was pared by 2 bases and J by 0 bases, with 16 bases between. The CDR3 is 17 residues long. The germline V gene has CDR1 WSHSY and CDR2 SAAADI.

The CDR3 bases are TGCGCCAGCAGCACCGAAGGACAGTCAGATACGCAGTATTTT. Protein product: CASSTEGQSDTQYF. This chain joins TRBV5-1 and TRBJ2-3; D may be TRBD1 (6 bases). Germline lookup yields CDR1 SGHRS and CDR2 YFSETQ. This CDR3 contains 14 residues. The V end was cut by 4 bases, the J end by 4 bases, with 13 bases between.

J is TRBJ2-7 and V is TRBV7-2; 10 bases map to TRBD2. Germline V CDR1 and CDR2: SGHTA, FQGNSA. The CDR3 is 15 amino acids. V shed 3 bases, J shed 7 bases, and the junction held 9 bases outside the gene matches. CDR3 protein: CASSFRGLAGEEQYF. The CDR3 DNA reads TGTGCCAGCAGCTTCCGGGGGCTAGCGGGAGAAGAGCAGTACTTC.